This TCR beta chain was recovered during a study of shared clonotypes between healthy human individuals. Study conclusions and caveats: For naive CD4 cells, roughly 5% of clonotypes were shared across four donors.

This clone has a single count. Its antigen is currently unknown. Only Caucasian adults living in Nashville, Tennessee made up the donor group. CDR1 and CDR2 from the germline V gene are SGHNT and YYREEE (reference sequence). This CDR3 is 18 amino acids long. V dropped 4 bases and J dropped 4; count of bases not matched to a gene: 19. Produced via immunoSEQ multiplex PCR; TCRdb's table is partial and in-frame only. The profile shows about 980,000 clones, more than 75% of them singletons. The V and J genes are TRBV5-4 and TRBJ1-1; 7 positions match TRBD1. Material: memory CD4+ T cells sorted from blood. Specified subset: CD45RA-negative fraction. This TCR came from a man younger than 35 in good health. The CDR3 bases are TGTGCCAGCAGCGGTCCCGGTGGGGAGTCCCCAGGGGGCACTGAAGCTTTCTTT. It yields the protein CASSGPGGESPGGTEAFF.